This T cell receptor beta chain was documented in a study of blood T cell repertoires in COVID-19. Study information: Acute-phase and convalescent COVID-19 samples originated in the United States, Italy and Spain. Sample material is recorded as cDNA or gDNA derived from T cells, B-cell-depleted T cells, or PBMCs.

How the authors handled the data: Reference gene primer amplification yielded estimated nucleated cell counts. The assay was immunoSEQ multiplex PCR, and TCRdb's table has in-frame clones only and misses some. The V and J calls and clone size come from that table; D and trimming were worked out from the DNA. The sample includes some 68,000 clones, around 83% of them seen just once. The V end was cut by 1 base, the J end by 1 base, with 10 bases between. The CDR3 totals 15 residues. The V gene's germline CDR1 is SGHTA and CDR2 FQGNSA. This TCR was sampled from a man between 70 and 80 years old with acute or convalescent COVID-19. The specimen was peripheral blood. The chain combines TRBV7-2 with TRBJ2-5, with D unclear. The CDR3 DNA is TGTGCCAGCAGCTTAGGAACAGCCAGCCAAGAGACCCAGTACTTC. Translation gives CASSLGTASQETQYF. The full variable domain, with the rest looked up from reference TRBV7-2 and TRBJ2-5, is GAGVSQSPSNKVTEKGKDVELRCDPISGHTALYWYRQSLGQGLEFLIYFQGNSAPDKSGLPSDRFSAERTGGSVSTLTIQRTQQEDSAVYLCASSLGTASQETQYFGPGTRLLVL.